Sequencing of this T cell receptor beta chain was carried out in a study of blood T cell repertoires in COVID-19. As for the study in general: Italy, Spain and the United States were the sources of the convalescent and acute COVID-19 samples. PBMCs, B-cell-depleted T cells, or T cells were the source of the cDNA or gDNA that made up the material.

Per the authors' pipeline: Amplification with reference gene primers provided the estimates of nucleated cell counts. The repertoire was sequenced with immunoSEQ multiplex PCR; TCRdb's copy has only in-frame clones and lacks some. Clonal size and the V and J genes are those of that table, whereas D and trimming came from the DNA. The sample yields just over 300,000 clones, roughly nine tenths seen once. Seattle enrolled patients during active infection and tracked them longitudinally. V shed 4 bases and J shed 2 bases, with 6 bases lying between them. CDR3 length: 12 residues. The chain is built from TRBV12-3 or TRBV12-4 and TRBJ2-7, with TRBD2 as a possible D gene (5 bases). The sequenced material came from peripheral blood. The TCR comes from a woman aged 30 to 39 with COVID-19, enrolled during active disease. The CDR3 region has the DNA TGTGCCAGCAGTTCCGGGGCCTACGAGCAGTACTTC. It yields the protein CASSSGAYEQYF.